This section outlines one T cell receptor beta chain sequence together with its context. Clones were sequenced by immunoSEQ multiplex PCR, and TCRdb holds only the in-frame ones, with some missing. The data show approximately 80,000 clones, more than 70% seen once. The data are from a study of blood T cell repertoires in COVID-19. Study information: The United States, Italy and Spain supplied acute and convalescent COVID-19 samples. PBMCs, B-cell-depleted T cells, or T cells provided the cDNA or gDNA that made up the material.

The CDR3 length is 15 residues. In germline, CDR1 is SGHRS, CDR2 YFSETQ. Trimming pared 5 bases from V and 1 base from J, leaving 12 bases between. The sequence was obtained from a man between 65 and 85 years old with active or convalescent COVID-19. V usage is TRBV5-1 and J usage is TRBJ2-2, with TRBD2 as a possible D gene (5 bases). Sequenced sample: peripheral blood. As DNA, the CDR3 is TGCGCCAGCAGTACTGCAGCGGAGAACACCGGGGAGCTGTTTTTT. Its protein is CASSTAAENTGELFF.